This is a list of T cell receptor beta chains from one sample in a study of blood T cell repertoires in COVID-19. The method was immunoSEQ multiplex PCR; TCRdb's version includes in-frame clones alone and lacks a portion of them. This sample has some 64,000 clones, with more than 60% found just once. Material: peripheral blood. These receptors all stem from a man aged 60 to 69 with acute or convalescent COVID-19. Each CDR3 is given without its conserved first and last residue. Fields, in order: clone size, V gene, J gene, CDR3 protein. Not every row has a clone size; where given, it reads once, few, many or a size class.

clone size: .
V gene: TRBV3-1/TRBV3-2
J gene: TRBJ1-2
CDR3 protein: ASSPGRGRDYGYT

clone size: .
V gene: TRBV30
J gene: TRBJ1-2
CDR3 protein: AWSQPGQGLFYGYT

clone size: few
V gene: TRBV2
J gene: TRBJ1-1
CDR3 protein: ASRKTGGTEAF

clone size: .
V gene: TRBV27
J gene: TRBJ2-3
CDR3 protein: ASSPGQGRGDTQY

clone size: .
V gene: TRBV5-1
J gene: TRBJ1-1
CDR3 protein: ASSGGSIFGTEAF

clone size: .
V gene: TRBV27
J gene: TRBJ1-2
CDR3 protein: ASRDRGPNYGYT

clone size: .
V gene: TRBV3-1/TRBV3-2
J gene: TRBJ1-2
CDR3 protein: ASSQEFGLEGRDNYGYT

clone size: .
V gene: TRBV6-1
J gene: TRBJ2-7
CDR3 protein: ASSVRLRDSVYEQY

clone size: .
V gene: TRBV6-5
J gene: TRBJ2-7
CDR3 protein: AILRGPYEQY

clone size: .
V gene: TRBV29-1
J gene: TRBJ1-1
CDR3 protein: GALRGSTEAF

clone size: .
V gene: TRBV5-1
J gene: TRBJ2-2
CDR3 protein: ASSRDSLYGELF

clone size: few
V gene: TRBV9
J gene: TRBJ2-7
CDR3 protein: ASSGPGGYYEQY

clone size: .
V gene: TRBV27
J gene: TRBJ1-1
CDR3 protein: ASSLTYPGQGHEAF

clone size: .
V gene: TRBV2
J gene: TRBJ2-7
CDR3 protein: ASRPTGGAYEQY

clone size: .
V gene: TRBV6-6
J gene: TRBJ1-5
CDR3 protein: ASSYSSGTGSQPQH

clone size: .
V gene: TRBV5-1
J gene: TRBJ2-3
CDR3 protein: ASSATIPDTQY

clone size: .
V gene: TRBV19
J gene: TRBJ2-6
CDR3 protein: ASSSRGQGVNSGANVLT

clone size: .
V gene: TRBV27
J gene: TRBJ2-2
CDR3 protein: ASSLTQGNTGELF

clone size: once
V gene: TRBV30
J gene: TRBJ2-7
CDR3 protein: AWMFSASGKYEQY

clone size: few
V gene: TRBV6-6
J gene: TRBJ2-1
CDR3 protein: ASSYRDTYNEQF

clone size: .
V gene: TRBV6-5
J gene: TRBJ2-1
CDR3 protein: ASRRPGYNEQF

clone size: once
V gene: TRBV28
J gene: TRBJ1-5
CDR3 protein: ASSGTGALNQPQH

clone size: .
V gene: TRBV20-1
J gene: TRBJ2-5
CDR3 protein: SASTREAETQY

clone size: once
V gene: TRBV6-2/TRBV6-3
J gene: TRBJ2-1
CDR3 protein: ASSYLQDNEQF

clone size: .
V gene: TRBV6-2/TRBV6-3
J gene: TRBJ1-2
CDR3 protein: ASSWGQSYGYT

clone size: few
V gene: TRBV9
J gene: TRBJ2-1
CDR3 protein: ASSVNPSGIYNEQF

clone size: .
V gene: TRBV5-1
J gene: TRBJ1-1
CDR3 protein: ASSLAGKSNTEAF

clone size: .
V gene: TRBV7-2
J gene: TRBJ1-4
CDR3 protein: ASSRQYGEKLF

clone size: .
V gene: TRBV10-3
J gene: TRBJ2-5
CDR3 protein: AISDVQGVGETQY

clone size: .
V gene: TRBV30
J gene: TRBJ1-5
CDR3 protein: AWSADRRNQPQH

clone size: .
V gene: TRBV11-3
J gene: TRBJ2-1
CDR3 protein: ASSLDSGDYNEQF

clone size: .
V gene: TRBV11-2
J gene: TRBJ2-7
CDR3 protein: ASSAGGNRREQY

clone size: once
V gene: TRBV5-8
J gene: TRBJ1-3
CDR3 protein: ASSFGTAQNTGNTIY

clone size: .
V gene: TRBV5-4
J gene: TRBJ2-2
CDR3 protein: ASSFSGRSGTGELF

clone size: .
V gene: TRBV19
J gene: TRBJ2-7
CDR3 protein: ASSILATPTYEQY

clone size: .
V gene: TRBV15
J gene: TRBJ2-7
CDR3 protein: ATSTGQSYEQY

clone size: few
V gene: TRBV6-4
J gene: TRBJ1-1
CDR3 protein: ASSREENTEAF

clone size: .
V gene: TRBV5-1
J gene: TRBJ2-7
CDR3 protein: ASSAQTGRSYEQY

clone size: once
V gene: TRBV4-2
J gene: TRBJ1-2
CDR3 protein: ASSQDRELGGYT

clone size: few
V gene: TRBV7-9
J gene: TRBJ2-6
CDR3 protein: ALLTTSGANVLT

clone size: .
V gene: TRBV18
J gene: TRBJ2-3
CDR3 protein: ASSPGSDADTQY

clone size: .
V gene: TRBV3-1/TRBV3-2
J gene: TRBJ2-7
CDR3 protein: ASSQGLAFYEQY

clone size: .
V gene: TRBV28
J gene: TRBJ2-6
CDR3 protein: ASSLGGTGANVLT

clone size: .
V gene: TRBV19
J gene: TRBJ2-3
CDR3 protein: ASRGAGADTQY

clone size: .
V gene: TRBV10-3
J gene: TRBJ1-2
CDR3 protein: AISGGVQGIRGYT

clone size: .
V gene: TRBV15
J gene: TRBJ1-2
CDR3 protein: ATSRGQVVYGYT

clone size: few
V gene: TRBV28
J gene: TRBJ1-2
CDR3 protein: ASSWGRGRTSGYT

clone size: .
V gene: TRBV19
J gene: TRBJ1-1
CDR3 protein: ASSKVGTGGTEAF

clone size: .
V gene: TRBV4-2
J gene: TRBJ2-3
CDR3 protein: ASSQVTEYTDTQY

clone size: .
V gene: TRBV9
J gene: TRBJ1-6
CDR3 protein: ASSVEGAYNSPLH

clone size: .
V gene: TRBV11-2
J gene: TRBJ1-1
CDR3 protein: ASSLDSRDRRNTEAF

clone size: .
V gene: TRBV19
J gene: TRBJ2-2
CDR3 protein: ASSIDQGRNTGELF

clone size: .
V gene: TRBV4-2
J gene: TRBJ2-1
CDR3 protein: ASSQVSEQF

clone size: .
V gene: TRBV19
J gene: TRBJ2-1
CDR3 protein: ASSSRLAGVWNEQF

clone size: .
V gene: TRBV6-6
J gene: TRBJ2-2
CDR3 protein: ASSATAGAAGELF

clone size: .
V gene: TRBV5-1
J gene: TRBJ2-7
CDR3 protein: ASSLASSGGRNEQY

clone size: .
V gene: TRBV6-2/TRBV6-3
J gene: TRBJ2-1
CDR3 protein: ASSRSVRTNSDEQF

clone size: once
V gene: TRBV10-3
J gene: TRBJ2-3
CDR3 protein: AISDNPGGQY

clone size: few
V gene: TRBV28
J gene: TRBJ2-7
CDR3 protein: ASSPQLGSNEQY

clone size: few
V gene: TRBV24-1
J gene: TRBJ2-7
CDR3 protein: ATSDLGGSSYEQY